This T cell receptor (beta chain) appears in the sequencing data of a study of blood T cell repertoires in COVID-19. Germline lookup yields CDR1 SGHTA and CDR2 FQGTGA. Trimming pared 4 bases from V and 4 bases from J, leaving 10 bases between. CDR3 length: 13 residues. TCRdb keeps only in-frame clones here, not all; method: immunoSEQ multiplex PCR. The sample includes about 330,000 clones, approximately 90% of them seen just once. The origin of this receptor is a woman in her 30s who had recovered from COVID-19. The sequencing input was PBMCs or T cells enriched from blood (not recorded which). The V and J genes are TRBV7-3 and TRBJ1-1; D is uncertain. CDR3 bases: TGTGCCAGCAGCTACGCGACGGGCACTGAAGCTTTCTTT. This encodes CASSYATGTEAFF.